What follows describes a single T cell receptor (beta chain). The data are from a study of blood T cell repertoires in COVID-19. Study background: Samples representing acute and convalescent COVID-19 were sourced from the United States, Italy and Spain. PBMCs, B-cell-depleted T cells, or T cells provided the cDNA or gDNA that made up the material.

In the authors' methods: Counts of nucleated cells, estimated from reference gene primer amplification, were obtained. The assay was immunoSEQ multiplex PCR, and TCRdb's table has in-frame clones only and misses some. V, J and clone size derive from that table, while D and trimming were established from the DNA sequence. The sample gives about 68,000 clones, 80% to 95% of which show up once; approximately 4.8% is in the top ten. Germline values: CDR1 SGHRS, CDR2 YFSETQ. The length of the CDR3 is 17 residues. The germline V and J ends were trimmed by 4 bases and 1 base, with 19 bases remaining between them.

Sequenced sample: peripheral blood. This receptor was obtained from a woman between 55 and 75 years old with active COVID-19. The V call is TRBV5-1, the J call TRBJ2-3; maybe TRBD2 (6 bases). For the CDR3, the DNA is TGCGCCAGCAGCCCAACTTACGGTGGGACTGGCACAGATACGCAGTATTTT. Translating gives CASSPTYGGTGTDTQYF.